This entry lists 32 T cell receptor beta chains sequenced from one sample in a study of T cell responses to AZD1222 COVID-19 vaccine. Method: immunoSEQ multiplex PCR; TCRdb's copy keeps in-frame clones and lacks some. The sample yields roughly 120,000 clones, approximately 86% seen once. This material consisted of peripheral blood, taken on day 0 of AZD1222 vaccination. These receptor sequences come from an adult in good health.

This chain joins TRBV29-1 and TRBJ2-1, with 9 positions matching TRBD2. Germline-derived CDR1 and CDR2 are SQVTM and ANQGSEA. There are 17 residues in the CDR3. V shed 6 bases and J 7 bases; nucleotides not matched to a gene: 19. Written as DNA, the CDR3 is TGCAGCGTCCTCGGGGTTAGCGGGAGCCCTGTTATTAATGAGCAGTTCTTC. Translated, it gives CSVLGVSGSPVINEQFF.

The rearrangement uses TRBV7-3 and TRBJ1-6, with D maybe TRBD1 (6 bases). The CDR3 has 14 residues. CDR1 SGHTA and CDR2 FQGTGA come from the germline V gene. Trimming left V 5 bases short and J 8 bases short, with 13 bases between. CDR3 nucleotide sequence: TGTGCCAGCAGCCGTACAGGGCCGGATTCACCCCTCCACTTT. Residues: CASSRTGPDSPLHF.

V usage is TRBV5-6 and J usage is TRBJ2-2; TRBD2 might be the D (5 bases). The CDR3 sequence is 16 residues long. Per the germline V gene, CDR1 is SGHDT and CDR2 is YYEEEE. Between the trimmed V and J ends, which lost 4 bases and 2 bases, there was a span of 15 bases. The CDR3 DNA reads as TGTGCCAGCAGCCGGAAGGTCGGGGTTAACACCGGGGAGCTGTTTTTT. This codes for CASSRKVGVNTGELFF.

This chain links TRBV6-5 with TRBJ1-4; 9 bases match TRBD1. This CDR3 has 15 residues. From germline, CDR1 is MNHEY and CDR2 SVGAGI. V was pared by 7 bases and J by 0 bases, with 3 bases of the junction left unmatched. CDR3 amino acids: CASTDRGATNEKLFF. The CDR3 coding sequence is TGTGCCAGCACGGACAGGGGAGCAACTAATGAAAAACTGTTTTTT.

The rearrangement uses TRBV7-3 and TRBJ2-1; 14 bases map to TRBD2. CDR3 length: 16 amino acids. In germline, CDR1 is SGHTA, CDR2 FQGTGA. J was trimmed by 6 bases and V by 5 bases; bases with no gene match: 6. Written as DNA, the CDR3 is TGTGCCAGCAGCCTCCGACTAGCGGGGGGGCTCAATGAGCAGTTCTTC. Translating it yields CASSLRLAGGLNEQFF.

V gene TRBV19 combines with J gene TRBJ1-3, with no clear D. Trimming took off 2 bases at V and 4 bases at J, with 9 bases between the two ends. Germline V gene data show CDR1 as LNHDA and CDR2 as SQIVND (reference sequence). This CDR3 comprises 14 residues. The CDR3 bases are TGTGCCAGTAGTATACCGGGCCCGGGAAACACCATATATTTT. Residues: CASSIPGPGNTIYF.

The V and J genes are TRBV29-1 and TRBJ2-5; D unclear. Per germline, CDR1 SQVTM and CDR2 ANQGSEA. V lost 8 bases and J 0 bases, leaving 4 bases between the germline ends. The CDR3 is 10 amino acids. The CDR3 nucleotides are TGCAGCACGTACCAAGAGACCCAGTACTTC. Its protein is CSTYQETQYF.

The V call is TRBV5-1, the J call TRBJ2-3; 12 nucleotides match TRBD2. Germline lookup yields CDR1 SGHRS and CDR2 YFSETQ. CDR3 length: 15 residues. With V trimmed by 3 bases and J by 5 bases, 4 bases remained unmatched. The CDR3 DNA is TGCGCCAGCAGCTCTAGCGGGAGGGCGGGAGATACGCAGTATTTT. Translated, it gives CASSSSGRAGDTQYF.

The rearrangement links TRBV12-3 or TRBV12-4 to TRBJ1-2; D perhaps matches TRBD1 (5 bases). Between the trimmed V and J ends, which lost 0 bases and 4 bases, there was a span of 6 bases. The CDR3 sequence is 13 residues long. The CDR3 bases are TGTGCCAGCAGTTTAGCCGGGGCCTATGGCTACACCTTC. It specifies CASSLAGAYGYTF.

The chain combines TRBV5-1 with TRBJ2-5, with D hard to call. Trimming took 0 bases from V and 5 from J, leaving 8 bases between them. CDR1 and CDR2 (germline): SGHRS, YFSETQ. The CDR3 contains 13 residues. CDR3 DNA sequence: TGCGCCAGCAGCTTGGCTATGAAGGAGACCCAGTACTTC. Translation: CASSLAMKETQYF.

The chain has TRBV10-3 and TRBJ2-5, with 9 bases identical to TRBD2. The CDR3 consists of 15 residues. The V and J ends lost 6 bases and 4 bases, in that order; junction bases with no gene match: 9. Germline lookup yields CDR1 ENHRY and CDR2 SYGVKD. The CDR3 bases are TGTGCCATCAGCCCGGGGAGCGGGGGGAGAGAGACCCAGTACTTC. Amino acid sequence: CAISPGSGGRETQYF.

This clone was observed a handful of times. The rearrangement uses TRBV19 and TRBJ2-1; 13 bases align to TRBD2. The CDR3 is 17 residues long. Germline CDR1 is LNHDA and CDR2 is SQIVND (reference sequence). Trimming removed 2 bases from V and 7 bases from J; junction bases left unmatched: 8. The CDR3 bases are TGTGCCAGTAGTATAACCCGGACTAGCGGGAGTAGTAATGAGCAGTTCTTC. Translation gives CASSITRTSGSSNEQFF.

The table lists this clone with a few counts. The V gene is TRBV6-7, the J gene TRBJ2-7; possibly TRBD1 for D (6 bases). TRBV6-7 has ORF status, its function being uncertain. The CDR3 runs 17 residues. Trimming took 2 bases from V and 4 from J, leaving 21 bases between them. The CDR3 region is CASSYVDVRQAPYEQYF. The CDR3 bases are TGTGCCAGCAGTTACGTGGATGTGAGACAGGCGCCTTACGAGCAGTACTTC.

CDR3 region: CASSLSVSREDSPLHF. CDR3 nucleotides: TGCGCCAGCAGCTTGAGTGTTTCCAGGGAGGATTCACCCCTCCACTTT. The rearrangement uses TRBV5-1 and TRBJ1-6, with a tentative D call TRBD1 (5 bases). Trimming pared 1 base from V and 8 bases from J, leaving 16 bases between. This CDR3 has 16 residues. Germline CDR1 reads SGHRS; CDR2 reads YFSETQ.

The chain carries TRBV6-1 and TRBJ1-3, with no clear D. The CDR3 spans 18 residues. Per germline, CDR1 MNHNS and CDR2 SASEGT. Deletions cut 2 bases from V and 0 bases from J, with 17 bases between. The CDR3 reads CASSERRDRPVSGNTIYF. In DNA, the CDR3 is TGTGCCAGCAGTGAAAGGAGGGATAGGCCTGTCTCTGGAAACACCATATATTTT.

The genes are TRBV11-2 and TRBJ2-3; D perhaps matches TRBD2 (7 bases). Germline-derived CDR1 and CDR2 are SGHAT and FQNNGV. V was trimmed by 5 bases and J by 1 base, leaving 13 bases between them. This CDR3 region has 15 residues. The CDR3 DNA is TGTGCCAGCAGCCCTCTAGGGGGGGGCACAGATACGCAGTATTTT. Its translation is CASSPLGGGTDTQYF.

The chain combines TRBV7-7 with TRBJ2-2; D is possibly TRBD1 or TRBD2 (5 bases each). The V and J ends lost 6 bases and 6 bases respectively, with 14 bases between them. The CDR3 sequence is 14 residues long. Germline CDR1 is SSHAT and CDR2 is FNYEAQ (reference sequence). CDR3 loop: CASSAGTAAGELFF. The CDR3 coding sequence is TGTGCCAGCAGTGCCGGGACCGCCGCCGGGGAGCTGTTTTTT. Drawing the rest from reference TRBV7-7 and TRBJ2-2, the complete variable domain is GAGVSQSPRYKVTKRGQDVTLRCDPISSHATLYWYQQALGQGPEFLTYFNYEAQPDKSGLPSDRFSAERPEGSISTLTIQRTEQRDSAMYRCASSAGTAAGELFFGEGSRLTVL.

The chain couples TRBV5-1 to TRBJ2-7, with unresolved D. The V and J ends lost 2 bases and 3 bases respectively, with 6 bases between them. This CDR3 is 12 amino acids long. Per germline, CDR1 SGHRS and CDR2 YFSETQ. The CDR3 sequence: CASSFTDYEQYF. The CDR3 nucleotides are TGCGCCAGCAGCTTTACAGACTACGAGCAGTACTTC. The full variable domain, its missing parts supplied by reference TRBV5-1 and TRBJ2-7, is KAGVTQTPRYLIKTRGQQVTLSCSPISGHRSVSWYQQTPGQGLQFLFEYFSETQRNKGNFPGRFSGRQFSNSRSEMNVSTLELGDSALYLCASSFTDYEQYFGPGTRLTVT.

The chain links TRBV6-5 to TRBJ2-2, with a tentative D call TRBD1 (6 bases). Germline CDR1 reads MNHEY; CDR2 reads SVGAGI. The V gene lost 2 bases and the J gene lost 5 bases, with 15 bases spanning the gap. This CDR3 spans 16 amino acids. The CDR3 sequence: CASSYPRGTRTGELFF. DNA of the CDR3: TGTGCCAGCAGTTACCCCAGGGGTACAAGGACCGGGGAGCTGTTTTTT.

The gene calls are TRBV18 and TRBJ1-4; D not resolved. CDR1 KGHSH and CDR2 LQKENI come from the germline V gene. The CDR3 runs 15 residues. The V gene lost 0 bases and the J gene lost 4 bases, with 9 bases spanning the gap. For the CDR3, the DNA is TGTGCCAGCTCACCACCTCGGCAGCTTAATGAAAAACTGTTTTTT. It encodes CASSPPRQLNEKLFF.

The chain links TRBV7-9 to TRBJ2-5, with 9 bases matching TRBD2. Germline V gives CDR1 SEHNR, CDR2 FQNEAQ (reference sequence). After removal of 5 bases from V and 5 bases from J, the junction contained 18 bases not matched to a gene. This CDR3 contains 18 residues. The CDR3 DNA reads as TGTGCCAGCAGCCGAGGTAGCGGGAGATTGGGACTGGGGGAGACCCAGTACTTC. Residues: CASSRGSGRLGLGETQYF.

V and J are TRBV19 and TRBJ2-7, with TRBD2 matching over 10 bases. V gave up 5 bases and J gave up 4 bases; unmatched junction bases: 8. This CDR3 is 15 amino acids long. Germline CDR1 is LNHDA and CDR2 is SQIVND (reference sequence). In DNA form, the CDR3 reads TGTGCCAGTAGTGTCGCAGTAGCGGGAGGTTACGAGCAGTACTTC. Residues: CASSVAVAGGYEQYF.

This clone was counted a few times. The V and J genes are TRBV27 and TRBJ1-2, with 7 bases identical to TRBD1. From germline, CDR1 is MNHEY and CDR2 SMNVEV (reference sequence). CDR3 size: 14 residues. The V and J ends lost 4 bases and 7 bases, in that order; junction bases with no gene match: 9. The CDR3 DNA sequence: TGTGCCAGCAGTTCATCCGACAGGGTCCTTGGCTACACCTTC. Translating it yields CASSSSDRVLGYTF.

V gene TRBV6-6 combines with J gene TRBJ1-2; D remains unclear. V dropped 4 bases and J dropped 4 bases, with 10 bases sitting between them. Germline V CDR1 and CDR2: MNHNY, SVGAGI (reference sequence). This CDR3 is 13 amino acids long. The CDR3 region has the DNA TGTGCCAGCAGTTCCCCGGGTTTCTATGGCTACACCTTC. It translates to CASSSPGFYGYTF.

CDR3 residues: CASSLEFAPLHF. The CDR3 nucleotides read TGTGCCAGCAGCTTAGAGTTTGCGCCCCTCCACTTT. The chain recombines TRBV11-2 with TRBJ1-6; D is ambiguous. The germline V gene has CDR1 SGHAT and CDR2 FQNNGV. The CDR3 has 12 residues. The V end lost 0 bases, the J end lost 13 bases, and 7 bases lay between the germline ends.

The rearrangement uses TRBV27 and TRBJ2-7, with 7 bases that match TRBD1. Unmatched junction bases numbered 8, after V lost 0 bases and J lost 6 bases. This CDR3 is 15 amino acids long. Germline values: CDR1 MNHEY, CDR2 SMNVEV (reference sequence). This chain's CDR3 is CASSLSRQGQGEQYF. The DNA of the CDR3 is TGTGCCAGCAGTTTATCGAGACAGGGCCAGGGCGAGCAGTACTTC.

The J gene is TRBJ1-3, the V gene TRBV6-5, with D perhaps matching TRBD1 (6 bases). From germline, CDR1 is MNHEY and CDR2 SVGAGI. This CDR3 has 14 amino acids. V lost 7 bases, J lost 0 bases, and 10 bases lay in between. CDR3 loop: CASTRQASGNTIYF. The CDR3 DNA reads TGTGCCAGCACCAGACAGGCCTCTGGAAACACCATATATTTT.

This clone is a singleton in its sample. The CDR3 loop reads CASSLAGTEQYF. For the CDR3, the DNA is TGTGCCAGCAGCTTAGCGGGGACCGAGCAGTACTTC. V gene TRBV7-6 combines with J gene TRBJ2-7; D assignment may be TRBD1 or TRBD2 (5 bases each). The length of the CDR3 is 12 residues. Germline V gene data show CDR1 as SGHVS and CDR2 as FNYEAQ. Trimming removed 0 bases from V and 6 bases from J, with 6 bases in between.

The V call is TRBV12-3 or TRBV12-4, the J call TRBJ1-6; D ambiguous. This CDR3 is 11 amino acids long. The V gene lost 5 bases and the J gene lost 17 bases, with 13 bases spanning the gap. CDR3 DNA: TGTGCCAGCAGTGACACCGCCGAGGTCCACTTT. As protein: CASSDTAEVHF.

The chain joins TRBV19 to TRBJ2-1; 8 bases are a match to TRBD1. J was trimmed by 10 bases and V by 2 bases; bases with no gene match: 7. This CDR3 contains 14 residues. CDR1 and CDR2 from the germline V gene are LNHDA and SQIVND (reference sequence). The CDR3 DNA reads TGTGCCAGTAGTATAATGCAGGGGGCTCAGGAGCAGTTCTTC. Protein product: CASSIMQGAQEQFF.

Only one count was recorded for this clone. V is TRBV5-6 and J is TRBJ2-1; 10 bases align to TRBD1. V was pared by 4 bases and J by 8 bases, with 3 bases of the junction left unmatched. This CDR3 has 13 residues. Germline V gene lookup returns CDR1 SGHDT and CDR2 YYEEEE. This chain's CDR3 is CASSRTGGDEQFF. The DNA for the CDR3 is TGTGCCAGCAGCAGGACAGGGGGGGATGAGCAGTTCTTC.

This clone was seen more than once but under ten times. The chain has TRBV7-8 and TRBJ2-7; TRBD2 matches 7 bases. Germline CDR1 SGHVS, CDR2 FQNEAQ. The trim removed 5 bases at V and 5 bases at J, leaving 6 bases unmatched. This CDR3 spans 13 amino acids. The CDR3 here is CASSRGVTNEQYF. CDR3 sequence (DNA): TGTGCCAGCAGCCGGGGGGTCACCAACGAGCAGTACTTC. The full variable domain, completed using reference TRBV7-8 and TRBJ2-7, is GAGVSQSPRYKVAKRGQDVALRCDPISGHVSLFWYQQALGQGPEFLTYFQNEAQLDKSGLPSDRFFAERPEGSVSTLKIQRTQQEDSAVYLCASSRGVTNEQYFGPGTRLTVT.